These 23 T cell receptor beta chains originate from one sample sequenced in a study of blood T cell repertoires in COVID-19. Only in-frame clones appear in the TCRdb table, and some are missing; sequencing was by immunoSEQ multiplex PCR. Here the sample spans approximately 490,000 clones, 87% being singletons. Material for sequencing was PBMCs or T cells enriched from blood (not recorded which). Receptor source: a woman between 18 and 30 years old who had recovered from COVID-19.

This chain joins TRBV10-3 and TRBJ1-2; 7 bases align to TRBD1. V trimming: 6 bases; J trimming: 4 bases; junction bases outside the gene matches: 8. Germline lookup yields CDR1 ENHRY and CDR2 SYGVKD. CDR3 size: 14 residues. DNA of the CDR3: TGTGCCATCAGAGGGGACAGTGGGTTCTATGGCTACACCTTC. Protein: CAIRGDSGFYGYTF.

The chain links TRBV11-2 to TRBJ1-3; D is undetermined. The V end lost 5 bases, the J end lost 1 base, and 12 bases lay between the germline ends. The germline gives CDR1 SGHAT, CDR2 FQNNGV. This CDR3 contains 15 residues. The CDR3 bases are TGTGCCAGCAGCCACTTTGGGAGGTCTGGAAACACCATATATTTT. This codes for CASSHFGRSGNTIYF. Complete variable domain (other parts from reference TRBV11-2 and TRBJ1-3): EAGVAQSPRYKIIEKRQSVAFWCNPISGHATLYWYQQILGQGPKLLIQFQNNGVVDDSQLPKDRFSAERLKGVDSTLKIQPAKLEDSAVYLCASSHFGRSGNTIYFGEGSWLTVV.

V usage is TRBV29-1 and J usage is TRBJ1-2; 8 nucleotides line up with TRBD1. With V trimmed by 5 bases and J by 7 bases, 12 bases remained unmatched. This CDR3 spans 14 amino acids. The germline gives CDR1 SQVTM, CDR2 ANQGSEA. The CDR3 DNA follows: TGCAGCGTTCGCTCTGACAGGGGTGTGGGTGGCTACACCTTC. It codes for CSVRSDRGVGGYTF.

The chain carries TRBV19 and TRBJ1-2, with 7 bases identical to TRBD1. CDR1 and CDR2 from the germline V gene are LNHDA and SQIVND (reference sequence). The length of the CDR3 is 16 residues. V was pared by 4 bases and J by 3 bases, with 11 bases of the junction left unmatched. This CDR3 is CASSTSQGGFDYGYTF. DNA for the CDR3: TGTGCCAGTAGTACGAGCCAGGGGGGATTTGACTATGGCTACACCTTC.

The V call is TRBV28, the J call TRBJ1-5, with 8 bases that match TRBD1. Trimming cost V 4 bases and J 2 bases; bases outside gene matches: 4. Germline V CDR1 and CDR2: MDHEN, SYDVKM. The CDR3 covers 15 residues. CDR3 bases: TGTGCCAGCAGTTGGGGACAGGATGGCAATCAGCCCCAGCATTTT. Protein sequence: CASSWGQDGNQPQHF.

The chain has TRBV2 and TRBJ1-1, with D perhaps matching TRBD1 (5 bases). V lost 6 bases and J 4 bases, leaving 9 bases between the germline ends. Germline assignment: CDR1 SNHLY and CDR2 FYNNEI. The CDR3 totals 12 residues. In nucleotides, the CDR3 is TGTGCCAGCAGGGCAGGGCCCACTGAAGCTTTCTTT. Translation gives CASRAGPTEAFF.

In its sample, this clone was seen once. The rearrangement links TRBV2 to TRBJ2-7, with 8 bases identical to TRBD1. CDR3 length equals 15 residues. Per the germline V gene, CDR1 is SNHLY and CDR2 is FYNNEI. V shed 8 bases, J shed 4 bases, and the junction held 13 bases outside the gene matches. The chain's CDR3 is CASRQNRGTGYEQYF. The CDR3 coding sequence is TGTGCCAGCCGTCAGAACAGGGGGACGGGATACGAGCAGTACTTC.

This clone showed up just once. The DNA for the CDR3 is TGTGCCAGCAGTGACCAAGGACAGGGAAACTCACCCCTCCACTTT. Its protein is CASSDQGQGNSPLHF. The chain links TRBV6-4 to TRBJ1-6; TRBD1 matches 8 bases. CDR3 length: 15 residues. Germline V lookup: CDR1 MRHNA, CDR2 SNTAGT. Trimming removed 2 bases from V and 10 bases from J; junction bases left unmatched: 7.

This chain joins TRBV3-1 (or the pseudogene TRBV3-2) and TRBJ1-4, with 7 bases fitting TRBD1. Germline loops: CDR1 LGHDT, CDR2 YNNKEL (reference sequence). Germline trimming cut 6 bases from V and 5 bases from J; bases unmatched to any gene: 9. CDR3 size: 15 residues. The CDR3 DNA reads TGTGCCAGCAGACCCACAGGGGTGGGGAATGAAAAACTGTTTTTT. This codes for CASRPTGVGNEKLFF.

CDR3 residues: CAWSSTGTGVGYTF. CDR3 nucleotide sequence: TGTGCCTGGAGTTCCACCGGGACAGGGGTTGGCTACACCTTC. The J gene is TRBJ1-2, the V gene TRBV30, with 10 bases matching TRBD1. With 2 bases clipped from V and 7 bases from J, the junction kept 7 bases outside the gene matches. This CDR3 contains 14 residues. Looked up from germline, CDR1 is GTSNPN and CDR2 is SVGIG (reference sequence).

The CDR3 DNA is TGTGCCAGCAACAACAGGTGGACCGCCTACGAGCAGTACTTC. Protein sequence: CASNNRWTAYEQYF. V is TRBV6-5 and J is TRBJ2-7, with D possibly TRBD1 on 5 matching bases. The germline V gene has CDR1 MNHEY and CDR2 SVGAGI. Trimming left V 7 bases short and J 2 bases short, with 15 bases between. This CDR3 spans 14 amino acids.

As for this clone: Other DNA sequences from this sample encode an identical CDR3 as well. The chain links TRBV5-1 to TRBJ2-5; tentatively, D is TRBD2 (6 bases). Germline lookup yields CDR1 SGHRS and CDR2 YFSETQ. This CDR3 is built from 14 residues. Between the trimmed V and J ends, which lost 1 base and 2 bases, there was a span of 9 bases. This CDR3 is CASSLTGGQETQYF. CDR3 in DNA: TGCGCCAGCAGCTTGACTGGGGGGCAAGAGACCCAGTACTTC.

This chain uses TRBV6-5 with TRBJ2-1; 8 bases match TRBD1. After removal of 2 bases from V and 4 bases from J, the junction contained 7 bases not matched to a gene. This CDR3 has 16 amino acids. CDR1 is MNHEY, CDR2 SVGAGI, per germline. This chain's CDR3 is CASSYAGTGGYNEQFF. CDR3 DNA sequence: TGTGCCAGCAGTTACGCCGGGACAGGAGGATACAATGAGCAGTTCTTC.

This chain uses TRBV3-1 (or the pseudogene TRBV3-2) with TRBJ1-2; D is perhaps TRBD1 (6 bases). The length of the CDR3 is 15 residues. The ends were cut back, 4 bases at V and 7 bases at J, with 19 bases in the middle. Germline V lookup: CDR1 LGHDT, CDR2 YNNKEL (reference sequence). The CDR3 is CASSLLLGGLGGYTF. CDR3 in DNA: TGTGCCAGCAGCCTCCTCTTGGGGGGGCTGGGTGGCTACACCTTC.

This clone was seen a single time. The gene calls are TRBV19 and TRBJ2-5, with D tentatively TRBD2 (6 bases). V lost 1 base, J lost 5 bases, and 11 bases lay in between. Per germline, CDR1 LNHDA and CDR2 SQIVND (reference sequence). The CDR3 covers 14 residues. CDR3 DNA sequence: TGTGCCAGTAGTATAGTTCCGGGAGTGGAGACCCAGTACTTC. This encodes CASSIVPGVETQYF.

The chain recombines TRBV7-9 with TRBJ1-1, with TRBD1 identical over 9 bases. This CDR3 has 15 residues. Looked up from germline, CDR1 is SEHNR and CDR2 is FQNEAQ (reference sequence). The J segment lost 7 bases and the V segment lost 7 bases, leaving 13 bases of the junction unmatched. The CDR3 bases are TGTGCCAGCACCCCAAGGGGACAGGGCCCCTTTGAAGCTTTCTTT. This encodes CASTPRGQGPFEAFF. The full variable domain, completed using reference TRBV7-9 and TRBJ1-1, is DTGVSQNPRHKITKRGQNVTFRCDPISEHNRLYWYRQTLGQGPEFLTYFQNEAQLEKSRLLSDRFSAERPKGSFSTLEIQRTEQGDSAMYLCASTPRGQGPFEAFFGQGTRLTVV.

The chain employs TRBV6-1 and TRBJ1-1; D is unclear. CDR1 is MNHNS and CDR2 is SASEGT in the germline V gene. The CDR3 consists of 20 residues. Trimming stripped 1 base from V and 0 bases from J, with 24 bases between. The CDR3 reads CASSEVGSSHPSILNTEAFF. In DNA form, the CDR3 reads TGTGCCAGCAGTGAAGTGGGGAGCAGTCACCCGAGTATTTTGAACACTGAAGCTTTCTTT.

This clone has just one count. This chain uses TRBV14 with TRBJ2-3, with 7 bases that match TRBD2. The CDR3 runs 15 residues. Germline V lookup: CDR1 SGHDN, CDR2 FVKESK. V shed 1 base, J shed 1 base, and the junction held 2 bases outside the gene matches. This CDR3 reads CASSQASGGTDTQYF. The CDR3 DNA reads TGTGCCAGCAGCCAAGCAAGCGGGGGCACAGATACGCAGTATTTT.

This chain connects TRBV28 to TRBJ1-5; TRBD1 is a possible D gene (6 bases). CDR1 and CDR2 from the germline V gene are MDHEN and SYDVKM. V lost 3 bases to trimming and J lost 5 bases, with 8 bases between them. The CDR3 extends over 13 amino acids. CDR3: CASSFRGYQPQHF. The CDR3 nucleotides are TGTGCCAGCAGTTTCAGGGGCTATCAGCCCCAGCATTTT.

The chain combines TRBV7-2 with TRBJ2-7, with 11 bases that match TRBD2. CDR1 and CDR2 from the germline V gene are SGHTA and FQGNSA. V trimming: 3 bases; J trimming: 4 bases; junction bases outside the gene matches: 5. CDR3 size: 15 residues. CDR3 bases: TGTGCCAGCAGCTTTAGCGGGGGGGGGCCTTACGAGCAGTACTTC. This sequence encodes CASSFSGGGPYEQYF.

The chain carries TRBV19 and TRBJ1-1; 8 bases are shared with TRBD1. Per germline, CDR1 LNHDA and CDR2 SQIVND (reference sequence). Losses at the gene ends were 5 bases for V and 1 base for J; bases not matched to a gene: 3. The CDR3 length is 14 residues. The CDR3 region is CASSGGTGNTEAFF. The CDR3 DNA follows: TGTGCCAGTAGTGGGGGGACAGGGAACACTGAAGCTTTCTTT.

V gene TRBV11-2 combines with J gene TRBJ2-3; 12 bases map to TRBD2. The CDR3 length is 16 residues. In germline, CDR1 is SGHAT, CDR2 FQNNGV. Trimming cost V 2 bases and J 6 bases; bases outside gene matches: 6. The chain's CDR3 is CASSLILAGGRDTQYF. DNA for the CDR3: TGTGCCAGCAGCTTAATTCTAGCGGGGGGGCGGGATACGCAGTATTTT.

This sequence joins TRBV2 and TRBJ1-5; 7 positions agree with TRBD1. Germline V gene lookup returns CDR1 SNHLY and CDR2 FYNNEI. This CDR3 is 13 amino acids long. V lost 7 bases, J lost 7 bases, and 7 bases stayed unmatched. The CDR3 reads CASTLDRAQPQHF. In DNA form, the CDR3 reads TGTGCCAGCACTCTAGACAGGGCCCAGCCCCAGCATTTT.